What follows describes a single T cell receptor (beta chain). Noted treatment: over 15 received Ad26.COV2.S at low or high dose, single or two shots; five or six received placebo; per-sample allocation not given. It was on day 63 after the first vaccine or placebo injection that samples were taken. This sample was taken from a study of Ad26.COV2.S vaccination and SARS-CoV-2 variants. About the study: Intramuscularly, Ad26.COV2.S was given either once or twice, 56 days apart.

The CDR3 extends over 15 amino acids. Germline loops: CDR1 KGHDR, CDR2 SFDVKD. V was shortened by 2 bases and J by 1 base, with 9 bases between the two germline ends. This table comes from immunoSEQ multiplex PCR, and its TCRdb copy is limited to in-frame clones, with some not included. The table has some 340,000 clones, more than 70% seen once; the top ten hold under 2%. The specimen comprised peripheral blood, sampled in a trial of Ad26.COV2.S vaccine versus placebo. The source of this sequence is a person aged 18 to 59 who received the Ad26.COV2.S COVID-19 vaccine or a placebo. The chain uses TRBV24-1 and TRBJ2-3; D possibly corresponds to TRBD1 (6 bases). The CDR3 region is CATSDSYRGTDTQYF. In DNA form, the CDR3 reads TGTGCCACCAGTGATTCGTACAGGGGCACAGATACGCAGTATTTT.